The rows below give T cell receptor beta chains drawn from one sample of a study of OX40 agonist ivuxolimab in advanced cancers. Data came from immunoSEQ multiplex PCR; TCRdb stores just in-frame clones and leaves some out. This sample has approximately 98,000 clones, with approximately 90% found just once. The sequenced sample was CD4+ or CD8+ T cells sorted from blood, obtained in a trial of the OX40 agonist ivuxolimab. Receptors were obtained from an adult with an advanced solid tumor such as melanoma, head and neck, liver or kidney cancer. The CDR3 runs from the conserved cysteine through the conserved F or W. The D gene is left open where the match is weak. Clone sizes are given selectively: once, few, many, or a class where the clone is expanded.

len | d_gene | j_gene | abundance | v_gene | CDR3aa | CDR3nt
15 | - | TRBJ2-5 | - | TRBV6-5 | CASSYGSGKGETQYF | TGTGCCAGCAGTTACGGATCCGGGAAGGGGGAGACCCAGTACTTC
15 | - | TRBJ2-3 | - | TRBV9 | CASSVGQPSTDTQYF | TGTGCCAGCAGCGTAGGACAGCCGAGCACAGATACGCAGTATTTT
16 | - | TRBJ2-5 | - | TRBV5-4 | CASSLNAGSVQETQYF | TGTGCCAGCAGCTTGAACGCGGGGAGCGTCCAAGAGACCCAGTACTTC
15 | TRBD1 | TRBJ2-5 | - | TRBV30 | CAWSVRDRGVETQYF | TGTGCCTGGAGTGTCCGGGACAGGGGAGTTGAGACCCAGTACTTC
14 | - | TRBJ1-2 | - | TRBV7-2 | CASSSRAASYGYTF | TGTGCCAGCAGCTCCCGCGCGGCTAGCTATGGCTACACCTTC
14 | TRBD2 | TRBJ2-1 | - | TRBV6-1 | CASSVPSGYNEQFF | TGTGCCAGCAGTGTACCTAGCGGTTACAATGAGCAGTTCTTC
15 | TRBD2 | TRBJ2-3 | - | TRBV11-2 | CASTFNSGDWDTQYF | TGTGCCAGCACCTTCAATAGCGGGGATTGGGATACGCAGTATTTT
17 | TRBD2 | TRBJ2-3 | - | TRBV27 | CASSLSPSGGVTDTQYF | TGTGCCAGCAGTTTATCCCCTAGCGGGGGGGTGACAGATACGCAGTATTTT
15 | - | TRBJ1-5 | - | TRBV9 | CASSAPGRANQPQHF | TGTGCCAGCAGCGCCCCGGGACGAGCCAATCAGCCCCAGCATTTT
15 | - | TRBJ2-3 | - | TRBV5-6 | CASSLGRGFTDTQYF | TGTGCCAGCAGCTTAGGGCGGGGTTTCACAGATACGCAGTATTTT
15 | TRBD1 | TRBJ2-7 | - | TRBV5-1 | CASSFGGTGVTEQYF | TGCGCCAGCAGCTTCGGGGGGACAGGGGTCACCGAGCAGTACTTC
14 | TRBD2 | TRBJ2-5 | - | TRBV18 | CASSGLAIQETQYF | TGTGCCAGCTCCGGACTAGCGATTCAAGAGACCCAGTACTTC
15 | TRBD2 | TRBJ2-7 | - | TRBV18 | CASSRDHGGSGEQYF | TGTGCCAGCTCACGGGATCACGGGGGGTCGGGCGAGCAGTACTTC
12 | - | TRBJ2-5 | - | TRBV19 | CASSIYTGTQYF | TGTGCCAGTAGTATATACACCGGAACCCAGTACTTC
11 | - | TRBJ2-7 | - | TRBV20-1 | CSALGTHEQYF | TGCAGTGCTCTGGGGACGCACGAGCAGTACTTC
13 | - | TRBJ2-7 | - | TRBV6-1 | CASSLQKEYEQYF | TGTGCCAGCAGCCTACAGAAAGAGTACGAGCAGTACTTC
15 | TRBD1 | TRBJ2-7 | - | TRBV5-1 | CASSLYGQGFDEQYF | TGCGCCAGCAGCTTGTACGGACAGGGGTTTGACGAGCAGTACTTC
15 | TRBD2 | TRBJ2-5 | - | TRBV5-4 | CASSLGLGHGETQYF | TGTGCCAGCAGCTTAGGACTAGGCCACGGTGAGACCCAGTACTTC
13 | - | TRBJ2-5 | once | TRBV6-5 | CASSYDGEETQYF | TGTGCCAGCAGTTACGACGGTGAAGAGACCCAGTACTTC
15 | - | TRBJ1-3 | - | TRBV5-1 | CASSPWAGIGNTIYF | TGCGCCAGCAGCCCTTGGGCAGGGATAGGAAACACCATATATTTT
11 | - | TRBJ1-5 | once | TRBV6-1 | CASSVSQPQHF | TGTGCCAGCAGTGTAAGTCAGCCCCAGCATTTT
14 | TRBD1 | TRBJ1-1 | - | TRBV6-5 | CASSPRQGGTEAFF | TGTGCCAGCAGTCCGCGACAGGGAGGGACTGAAGCTTTCTTT
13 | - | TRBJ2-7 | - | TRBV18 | CASSPTVSYEQYF | TGTGCCAGCTCACCGACGGTTTCTTACGAGCAGTACTTC
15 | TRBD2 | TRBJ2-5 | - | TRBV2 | CASTSSGGTQETQYF | TGTGCCAGCACCTCTAGCGGGGGGACCCAAGAGACCCAGTACTTC
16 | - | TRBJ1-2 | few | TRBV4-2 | CASSTQDSRSNYGYTF | TGTGCCAGCAGCACCCAGGACAGCCGCTCTAACTATGGCTACACCTTC
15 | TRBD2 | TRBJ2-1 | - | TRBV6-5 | CASSPLAGGRGEQFF | TGTGCCAGCAGTCCCCTAGCGGGGGGGAGGGGTGAGCAGTTCTTC
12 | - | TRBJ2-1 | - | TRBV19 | CASRTGASRLFF | TGTGCCAGTAGGACGGGCGCGAGCCGTCTGTTCTTC